In its sample, the clone carrying this T cell receptor (beta chain) was seen many times. Its matching antigen is unknown. This specimen comes from a study of T cells in Graves' hyperthyroidism and ophthalmopathy. The CDR3 length is 14 residues. Between the trimmed V and J ends, which lost 3 bases and 6 bases, there was a span of 14 bases. Germline V CDR1 and CDR2: SGHRS, YFSETQ. Diagnosing involved the use of clinical symptoms, serum thyroxine and TRAb, thyroid ultrasound and orbital computed tomography. This sample holds PBMCs from roughly 10 ml fresh peripheral blood. Amplified regions were TCR beta CDR3 sequences from RNA transcripts. During a first-round RT-PCR of the TCR CDR3, the HTBI primer set was used. Each CDR3 protein is one row after TCRdb ran MiXCR on the multiplex PCR reads. Of some 210,000 distinct CDR3 sequences in the sample, 17% were seen once. Study-wide findings and caveats: Stable hyperthyroidism and ophthalmopathy were separated using 13 V-J signatures.

The chain links TRBV5-1 to TRBJ2-3; D perhaps matches TRBD2 (5 bases). This clonotype was sampled from a man between 45 and 60 years old with Graves' hyperthyroidism. Sequencing was performed on blood. The CDR3 is CASSSDLGVDTQYF. In nucleotides, the CDR3 is TGCGCCAGCAGCTCGGACCTGGGAGTGGATACGCAGTATTTT.